A single sample gave rise to the 14 T cell receptor beta chains below, sequenced in a study of T cells in Graves' hyperthyroidism and ophthalmopathy. Amplified TCR beta CDR3 regions derived from RNA transcripts. TCR CDR3 underwent first-round RT-PCR with the HTBI primer set. A single record per CDR3 protein comes from TCRdb applying MiXCR to the multiplex PCR reads. The sample has approximately 560,000 distinct CDR3 sequences, 40% to 55% seen once; the top ten hold just over 8%. Sequenced input: peripheral blood or thyroid tissue (not recorded which). The origin of the receptors is a young woman with Graves' hyperthyroidism.

Details on this clonotype: A much bigger clone sits one base away, suggesting this may be a read error. The J gene is TRBJ1-4, the V gene TRBV4-2, with a tentative D call TRBD1 (5 bases). Germline CDR1 is LGHNA and CDR2 is YNFKEQ. This CDR3 is built from 18 residues. V lost 2 bases to trimming and J lost 4 bases, with 20 bases between them. The CDR3 bases are TGTGCCAGCAGCCAACCTTATGGTTGGGGGACCTGTAATGAAAAACTGTTTTTT. Protein sequence: CASSQPYGWGTCNEKLFF.

This clonotype was seen a few times. The chain uses TRBV15 and TRBJ1-1; D not certain. V gave up 4 bases and J gave up 1 base, with 22 bases separating them. Germline V gene data show CDR1 as LNHNV and CDR2 as YYDKDF (reference sequence). The CDR3 spans 18 residues. The CDR3 loop reads CATSTRRVLYLENTEAFF. In DNA form, the CDR3 reads TGTGCCACCAGCACCCGGAGGGTTTTGTATCTGGAGAACACTGAAGCTTTCTTT.

This chain uses TRBV19 with TRBJ1-5; 8 positions match TRBD1. This CDR3 is 15 amino acids long. V trimming: 3 bases; J trimming: 5 bases; junction bases outside the gene matches: 6. CDR1 and CDR2 from the germline V gene are LNHDA and SQIVND (reference sequence). The CDR3 reads CASSMQGTGHQPQHF. As DNA, the CDR3 is TGTGCCAGTAGTATGCAGGGGACAGGTCATCAGCCCCAGCATTTT.

This clonotype was seen a handful of times. V gene TRBV5-1 combines with J gene TRBJ1-4; a possible D gene is TRBD1 (6 bases). CDR3 length: 14 amino acids. V lost 4 bases, J lost 3 bases, and 10 bases lay in between. Germline loops: CDR1 SGHRS, CDR2 YFSETQ. Here the CDR3 DNA reads TGCGCCAGCAGCGGCGGGGGCGCTAATGAAAAACTGTTTTTT. The encoded protein is CASSGGGANEKLFF.

The chain carries TRBV29-1 and TRBJ1-2, with a weak D call TRBD1 (5 bases). Trimming shortened V by 3 bases and J by 4 bases, and 9 bases separated the two germline ends. Germline CDR1 SQVTM, CDR2 ANQGSEA. This CDR3 region has 12 residues. The CDR3 DNA sequence: TGCAGCGTTGACGGGGGATTCTATGGCTACACCTTC. Protein: CSVDGGFYGYTF. Full variable domain (outside the CDR3, taken from reference TRBV29-1 and TRBJ1-2): SAVISQKPSRDICQRGTSLTIQCQVDSQVTMMFWYRQQPGQSLTLIATANQGSEATYESGFVIDKFPISRPNLTFSTLTVSNMSPEDSSIYLCSVDGGFYGYTFGSGTRLTVV.

CDR3 protein: CASVEEGTGGGQPQHF. Written as DNA, the CDR3 is TGTGCCAGCGTTGAAGAGGGGACCGGAGGTGGTCAGCCCCAGCATTTT. The chain employs TRBV25-1 and TRBJ1-5; a possible D gene is TRBD1 (5 bases). CDR1 is MGHDK, CDR2 SYGVNS, per germline. Trimming removed 8 bases from V and 6 bases from J, with 23 bases in between. This CDR3 contains 16 residues.

Only a few counts were recorded for this clonotype. The V gene is TRBV10-3, the J gene TRBJ2-7, with D tentatively TRBD1 (6 bases). Germline V gene data show CDR1 as ENHRY and CDR2 as SYGVKD. This CDR3 contains 14 residues. V was trimmed by 10 bases and J by 1 base, leaving 17 bases between them. CDR3: CASTDRAPSYEQYF. CDR3 nucleotides: TGTGCCAGCACGGACAGAGCCCCTTCCTACGAGCAGTACTTC.

This chain links TRBV24-1 with TRBJ1-2; a possible D gene is TRBD1 (6 bases). Trimming stripped 4 bases from V and 1 base from J, with 12 bases between. This CDR3 comprises 15 residues. Germline-derived CDR1 and CDR2 are KGHDR and SFDVKD. CDR3 protein: CATSDPDSYNYGYTF. The CDR3 bases are TGTGCCACCAGTGACCCGGACAGTTATAACTATGGCTACACCTTC.

This clonotype was counted only a few times. The chain employs TRBV5-4 and TRBJ1-1, with TRBD1 identical over 7 bases. V trimming: 4 bases; J trimming: 5 bases; junction bases outside the gene matches: 8. The CDR3 sequence is 14 residues long. Germline V gene data show CDR1 as SGHNT and CDR2 as YYREEE (reference sequence). For the CDR3, the DNA is TGTGCCAGCAGCGATCTGACAGGGAGGACTGAAGCTTTCTTT. Translation gives CASSDLTGRTEAFF.

V is TRBV29-1 and J is TRBJ2-4; a weak D match, TRBD1 (6 bases). The CDR3 has 13 residues. The ends were cut back, 4 bases at V and 3 bases at J, with 10 bases in the middle. In germline, CDR1 is SQVTM, CDR2 ANQGSEA. The DNA for the CDR3 is TGCAGCGTTGTAAGGGGGATCAAAAACATTCAGTACTTC. It yields the protein CSVVRGIKNIQYF.

The gene calls are TRBV7-2 and TRBJ2-6; D perhaps matches TRBD1 (5 bases). CDR1 and CDR2 (germline): SGHTA, FQGNSA. The CDR3 is 16 amino acids. V was trimmed by 5 bases and J by 2 bases, leaving 13 bases between them. DNA of the CDR3: TGTGCCAGCAGCCAAATTGGCAGGGCTGGGGCCAACGTCCTGACTTTC. Translated: CASSQIGRAGANVLTF.

The table lists this clonotype with many counts. The rearrangement links TRBV7-9 to TRBJ1-4, with D unclear. CDR1 is SEHNR, CDR2 FQNEAQ, per germline (reference sequence). The CDR3 consists of 14 residues. V was clipped by 5 bases and J by 8 bases, with 15 bases between them. Here the CDR3 DNA reads TGTGCCAGCAGCGCTACGGTTCTAACGGAAAAACTGTTTTTT. It encodes CASSATVLTEKLFF.

This clonotype came up a few times. This chain links TRBV14 with TRBJ1-2; no firm D call. Trimming took 1 base from V and 3 from J, leaving 15 bases between them. The germline V gene has CDR1 SGHDN and CDR2 FVKESK. This CDR3 contains 16 residues. The CDR3 here is CASSQGKGYPDYGYTF. As DNA, the CDR3 is TGTGCCAGCAGCCAAGGAAAAGGCTATCCTGACTATGGCTACACCTTC.

This clonotype was recorded many times. The chain combines TRBV2 with TRBJ2-7; no firm D call. The ends were cut back, 7 bases at V and 2 bases at J, with 12 bases in the middle. The germline V gene encodes CDR1 SNHLY and CDR2 FYNNEI. CDR3 length: 13 amino acids. CDR3 in amino acids: CASKEAPTYEQYF. The CDR3, as DNA: TGTGCCAGCAAAGAGGCGCCGACCTACGAGCAGTACTTC.